This TCR beta chain was found in a study of blood T cell repertoires in COVID-19. Whole-study context: Acute and convalescent COVID-19 specimens originated in the United States, Italy and Spain. PBMCs, B-cell-depleted T cells, or T cells were the source of the cDNA or gDNA that made up the material.

V lost 2 bases to trimming and J lost 0 bases, with 8 bases between them. This CDR3 is built from 14 residues. The germline V gene encodes CDR1 GTSNPN and CDR2 SVGIG (reference sequence). As handled by the study authors: Reference gene primer amplification gave nucleated cell count estimates. Libraries were prepared by immunoSEQ multiplex PCR; TCRdb keeps only in-frame clonotypes and omits some of them. That table is the source of V, J and clone size, and D and trimming were worked out from the DNA. The sample consists of about 190,000 clones, about nine tenths of them appearing once. This clonotype was sampled from a man between 25 and 39 years old with acute or convalescent COVID-19. The chain couples TRBV30 to TRBJ2-4; a weak D match, TRBD2 (6 bases). The sequenced sample was peripheral blood. The CDR3 reads CAWSPGVAKNIQYF. CDR3 bases: TGTGCCTGGAGTCCGGGGGTAGCCAAAAACATTCAGTACTTC.